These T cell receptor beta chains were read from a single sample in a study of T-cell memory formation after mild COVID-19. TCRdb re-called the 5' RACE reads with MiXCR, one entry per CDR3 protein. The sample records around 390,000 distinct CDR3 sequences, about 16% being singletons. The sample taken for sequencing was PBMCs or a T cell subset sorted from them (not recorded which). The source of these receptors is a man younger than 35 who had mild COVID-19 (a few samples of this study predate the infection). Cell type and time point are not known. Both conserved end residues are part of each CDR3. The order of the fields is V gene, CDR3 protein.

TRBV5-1 CASSRGQGATNTEAFF
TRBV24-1 CATSGDGPSTDTQYF
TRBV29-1 CSVDGATGETQYF
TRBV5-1 CASRESGRNQETQYF
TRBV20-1 CSARGGRRQYNEQFF
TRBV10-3 CATKTEETQYF
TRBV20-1 CSATDRLIAKNIQYF
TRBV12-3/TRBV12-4 CASSLRQGLSGYTF
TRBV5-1 CASSLERTGFHEQFF
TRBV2 CASRKTAGELFF
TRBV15 CATSRGGREADTQYF
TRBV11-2 CASSSTGGGTEAFF
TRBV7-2 CASSLATGDGYTF
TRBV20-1 CSARVGAGRIKAEAFF
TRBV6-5 CASSPFSGANVLTF
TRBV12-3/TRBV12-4 CASSSVAGAYQETQYF
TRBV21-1 CASSKEVGGRQPQHF
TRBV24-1 CATSGSLAGGPREQFF
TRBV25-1 CASSETQVYNEQFF
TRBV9 CASSVVGSSYNEQFF
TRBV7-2 CASSLVGGTGEAFF
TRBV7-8 CASSPAGFSYEQYF
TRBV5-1 CASSLLDGVYGYTF
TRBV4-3 CASSQGPRDNYGYTF
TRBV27 CASSLSGNYGYTF
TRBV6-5 CASGPGGQETQYF
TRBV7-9 CASSSPRGHGTDTQYF
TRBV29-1 CSVGEGSYGYTF
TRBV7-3 CASRQGAGADTQYF